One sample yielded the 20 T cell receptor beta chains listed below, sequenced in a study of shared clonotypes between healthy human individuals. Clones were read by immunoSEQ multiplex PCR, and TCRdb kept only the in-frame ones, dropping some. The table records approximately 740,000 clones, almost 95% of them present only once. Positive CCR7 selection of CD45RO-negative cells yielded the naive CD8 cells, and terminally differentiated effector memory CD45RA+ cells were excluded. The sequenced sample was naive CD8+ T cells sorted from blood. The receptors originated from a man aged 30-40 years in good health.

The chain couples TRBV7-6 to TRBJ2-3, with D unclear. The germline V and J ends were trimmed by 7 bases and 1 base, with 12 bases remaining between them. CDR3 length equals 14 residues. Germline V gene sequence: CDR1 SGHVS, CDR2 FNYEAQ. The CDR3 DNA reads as TGTGCCAGCACCCCCTCATTTGGCACAGATACGCAGTATTTT. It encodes CASTPSFGTDTQYF.

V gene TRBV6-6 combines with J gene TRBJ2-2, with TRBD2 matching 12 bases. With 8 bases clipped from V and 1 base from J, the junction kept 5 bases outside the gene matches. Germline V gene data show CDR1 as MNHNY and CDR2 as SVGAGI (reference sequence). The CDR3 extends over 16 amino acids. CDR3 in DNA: TGTGCCAGCTGCTCGACTAGCGGGAGGAACACCGGGGAGCTGTTTTTT. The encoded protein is CASCSTSGRNTGELFF.

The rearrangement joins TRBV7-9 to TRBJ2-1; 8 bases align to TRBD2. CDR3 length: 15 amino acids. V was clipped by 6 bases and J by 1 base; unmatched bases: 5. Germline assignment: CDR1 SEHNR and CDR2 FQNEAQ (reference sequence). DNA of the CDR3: TGTGCCAGCAGATCAGGGACTAGGTCCTACAATGAGCAGTTCTTC. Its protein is CASRSGTRSYNEQFF.

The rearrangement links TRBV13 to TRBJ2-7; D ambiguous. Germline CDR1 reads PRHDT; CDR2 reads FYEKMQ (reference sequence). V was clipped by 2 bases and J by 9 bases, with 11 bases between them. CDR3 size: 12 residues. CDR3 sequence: CASSLLSDGQYF. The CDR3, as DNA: TGTGCCAGCAGCTTACTTTCTGATGGGCAGTACTTC.

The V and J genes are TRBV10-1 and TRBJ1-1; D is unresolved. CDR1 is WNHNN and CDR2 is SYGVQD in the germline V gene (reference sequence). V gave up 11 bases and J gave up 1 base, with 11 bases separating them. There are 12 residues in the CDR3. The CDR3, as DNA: TGCGCCGGATCGACCGAGAACACTGAAGCTTTCTTT. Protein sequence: CAGSTENTEAFF.

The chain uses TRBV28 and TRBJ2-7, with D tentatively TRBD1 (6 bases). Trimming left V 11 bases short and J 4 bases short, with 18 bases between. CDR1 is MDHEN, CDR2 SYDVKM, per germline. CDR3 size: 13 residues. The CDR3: CAACPGVSYEQYF. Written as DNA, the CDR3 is TGTGCCGCCTGTCCAGGGGTCAGTTACGAGCAGTACTTC.

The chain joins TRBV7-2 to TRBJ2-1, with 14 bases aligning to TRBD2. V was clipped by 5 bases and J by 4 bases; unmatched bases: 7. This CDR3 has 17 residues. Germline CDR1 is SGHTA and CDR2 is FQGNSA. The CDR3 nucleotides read TGTGCCAGCAGCCTAGGGACTAGCGGGAGTGGGTACAATGAGCAGTTCTTC. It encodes CASSLGTSGSGYNEQFF. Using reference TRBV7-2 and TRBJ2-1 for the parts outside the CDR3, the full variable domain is GAGVSQSPSNKVTEKGKDVELRCDPISGHTALYWYRQSLGQGLEFLIYFQGNSAPDKSGLPSDRFSAERTGGSVSTLTIQRTQQEDSAVYLCASSLGTSGSGYNEQFFGPGTRLTVL.

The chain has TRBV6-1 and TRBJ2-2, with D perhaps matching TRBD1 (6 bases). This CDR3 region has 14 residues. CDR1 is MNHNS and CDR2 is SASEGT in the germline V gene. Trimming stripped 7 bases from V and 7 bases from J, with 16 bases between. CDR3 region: CASNPGTTNGELFF. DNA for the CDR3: TGTGCCAGCAATCCCGGGACAACAAACGGGGAGCTGTTTTTT.

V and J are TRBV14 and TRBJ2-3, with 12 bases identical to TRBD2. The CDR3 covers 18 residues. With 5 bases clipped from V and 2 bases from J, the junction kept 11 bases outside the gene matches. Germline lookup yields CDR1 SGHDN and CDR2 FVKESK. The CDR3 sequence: CASSTRTSGTFNTDTQYF. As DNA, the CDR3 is TGTGCCAGCAGCACCCGGACTAGCGGGACCTTTAACACAGATACGCAGTATTTT. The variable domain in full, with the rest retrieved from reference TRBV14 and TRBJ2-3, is EAGVTQFPSHSVIEKGQTVTLRCDPISGHDNLYWYRRVMGKEIKFLLHFVKESKQDESGMPNNRFLAERTGGTYSTLKVQPAELEDSGVYFCASSTRTSGTFNTDTQYFGPGTRLTVL.

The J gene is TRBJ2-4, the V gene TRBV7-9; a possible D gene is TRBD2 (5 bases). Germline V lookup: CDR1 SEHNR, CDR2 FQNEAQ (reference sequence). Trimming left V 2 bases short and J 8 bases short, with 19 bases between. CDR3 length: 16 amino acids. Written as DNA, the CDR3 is TGTGCCAGCAGCTTACGGGTCTCCGAGGAGGCGGACATTCAGTACTTC. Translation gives CASSLRVSEEADIQYF.

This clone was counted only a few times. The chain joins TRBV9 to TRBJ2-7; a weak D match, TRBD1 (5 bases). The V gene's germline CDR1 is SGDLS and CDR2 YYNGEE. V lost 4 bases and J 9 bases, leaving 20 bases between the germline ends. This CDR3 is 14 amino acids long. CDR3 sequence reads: CASSPSAGYAVQYF. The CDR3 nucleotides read TGTGCCAGCAGCCCCAGCGCAGGGTACGCCGTGCAGTACTTC.

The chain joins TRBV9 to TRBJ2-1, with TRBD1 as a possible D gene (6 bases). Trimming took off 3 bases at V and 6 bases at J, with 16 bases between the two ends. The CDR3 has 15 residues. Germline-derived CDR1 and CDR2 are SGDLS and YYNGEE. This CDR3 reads CASSGTSRGRNEQFF. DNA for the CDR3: TGTGCCAGCAGCGGAACCAGCAGGGGTCGCAATGAGCAGTTCTTC.

As DNA, the CDR3 is TGTGCCAGCAGCTCCATAAGGGATTGGAATGAAAAACTGTTTTTT. This encodes CASSSIRDWNEKLFF. The V call is TRBV28, the J call TRBJ1-4, with D uncertain. Deletions cut 6 bases from V and 5 bases from J, with 16 bases between. Germline values: CDR1 MDHEN, CDR2 SYDVKM. The CDR3 loop spans 15 amino acids.

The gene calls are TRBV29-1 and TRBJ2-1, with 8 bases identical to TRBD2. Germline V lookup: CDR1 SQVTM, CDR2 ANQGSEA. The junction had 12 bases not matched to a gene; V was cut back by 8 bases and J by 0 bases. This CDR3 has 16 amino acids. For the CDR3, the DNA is TGCAGCTCCATCGGGGTAGCGGGAAGCTCCTACAATGAGCAGTTCTTC. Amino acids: CSSIGVAGSSYNEQFF.

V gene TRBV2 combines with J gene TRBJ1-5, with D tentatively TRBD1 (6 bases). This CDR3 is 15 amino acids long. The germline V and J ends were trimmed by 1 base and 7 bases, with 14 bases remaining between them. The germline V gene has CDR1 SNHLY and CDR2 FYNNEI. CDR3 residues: CASSEGTAPDQPQHF. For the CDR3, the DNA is TGTGCCAGCAGTGAAGGGACAGCCCCAGACCAGCCCCAGCATTTT.

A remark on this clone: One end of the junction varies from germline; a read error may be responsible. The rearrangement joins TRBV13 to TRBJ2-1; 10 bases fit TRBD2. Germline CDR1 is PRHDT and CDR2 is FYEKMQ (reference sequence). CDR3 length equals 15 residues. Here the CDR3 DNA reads TGTGCCAGCAGCCTAGGGACTAGCGACTACAATGAGCAGTTCTTC. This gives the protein CASSLGTSDYNEQFF.

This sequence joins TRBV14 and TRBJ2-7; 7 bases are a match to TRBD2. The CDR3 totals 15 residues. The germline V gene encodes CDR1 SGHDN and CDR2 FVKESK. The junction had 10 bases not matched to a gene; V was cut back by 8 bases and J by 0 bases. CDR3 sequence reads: CASAPWGGSSYEQYF. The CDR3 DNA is TGTGCCAGCGCCCCTTGGGGGGGGAGCTCCTACGAGCAGTACTTC.

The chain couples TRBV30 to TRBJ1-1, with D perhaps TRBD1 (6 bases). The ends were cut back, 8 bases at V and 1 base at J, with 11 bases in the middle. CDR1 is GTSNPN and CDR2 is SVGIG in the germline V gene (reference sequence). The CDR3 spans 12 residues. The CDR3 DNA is TGTGCCGGAGGGGGGGGGAACACTGAAGCTTTCTTT. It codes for CAGGGGNTEAFF.

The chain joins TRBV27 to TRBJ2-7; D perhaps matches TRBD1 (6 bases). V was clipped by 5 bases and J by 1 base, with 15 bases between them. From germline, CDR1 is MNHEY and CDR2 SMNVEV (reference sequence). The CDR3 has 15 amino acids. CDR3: CASSLRQDRSYEQYF. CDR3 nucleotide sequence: TGTGCCAGCAGTCTAAGACAGGACAGATCCTACGAGCAGTACTTC.

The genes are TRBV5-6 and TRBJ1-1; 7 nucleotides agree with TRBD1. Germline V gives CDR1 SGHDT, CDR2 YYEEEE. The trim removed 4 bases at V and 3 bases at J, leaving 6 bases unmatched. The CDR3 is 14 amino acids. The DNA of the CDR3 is TGTGCCAGCAGCGCCGACAGGGTATACACTGAAGCTTTCTTT. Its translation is CASSADRVYTEAFF.